The TCR beta chain under discussion was sequenced for a study of blood T cell repertoires in COVID-19. Sequenced by immunoSEQ multiplex PCR; TCRdb stores in-frame clones only, minus some. The table records approximately 170,000 clones, around nine tenths of them present only once. The CDR3 consists of 13 residues. The TCR was taken from a man between 18 and 29 years old with active or convalescent COVID-19. This chain uses TRBV21-1 with TRBJ1-1. TRBV21-1 counts as a pseudogene. The sequencing input was peripheral blood. CDR3 in DNA: TGTGCCAGCAACGGAGGGAAGAACACTGAAGCTTTCTTT. Translating it yields CASNGGKNTEAFF.